The clone carrying this TCR beta chain was recorded many times. Its antigen is as yet unknown. V was cut by 4 bases and J by 5 bases, with 11 bases left in between. Germline V gene lookup returns CDR1 MDHEN and CDR2 SYDVKM. The CDR3 is 14 amino acids. Patients affected by ophthalmopathy presented a Clinical Activity Score of at least 3, a NOSPECS grade of at least 4, and disease duration below 3 months. A patient was excluded if there was uncontrolled infection, other autoimmune disease, pregnancy or lactation. Clinicians diagnosed patients from clinical symptoms, serum thyroxine and TRAb, thyroid ultrasound and orbital computed tomography. This record belongs to a study of T cells in Graves' hyperthyroidism and ophthalmopathy. Findings and limits, study-wide: Most clonotypes that expanded in the thyroid above 0.001 also showed up in blood.

RNA transcripts served as the template for amplifying TCR beta CDR3 regions. Primed by the HTBI set, a first-round RT-PCR was run on the TCR CDR3. TCRdb reprocessed the multiplex PCR reads with MiXCR, giving one entry per CDR3 protein. The table records about 250,000 distinct CDR3 sequences, approximately 25% of them present only once. The sample was blood. The sequence came from a middle-aged woman with Graves' ophthalmopathy. The genes are TRBV28 and TRBJ2-2; D tentatively reads TRBD1 or TRBD2 (6 bases each). CDR3 coding DNA: TGTGCCAGCAGTTGGGGGGCGTGGACCGGGGAGCTGTTTTTT. This encodes CASSWGAWTGELFF.